The clone carrying this T cell receptor beta chain was detected once. The antigen is unknown. By positive magnetic bead selection, CD4+ and CD8+ cells were isolated, and their purity was checked by flow cytometry. The CDR3 length is 15 residues. The V gene end was trimmed by 0 bases and the J gene end by 7 bases; junction bases not matched to a gene: 4. Germline loops: CDR1 LNHNV, CDR2 YYDKDF (reference sequence). These data originate in a study of somatic mutations in cytotoxic T cells in rheumatoid arthritis. The study, taken as a whole, reports: Antigen targets of the expanded CD8+ clones remained unidentified. CD8+ T cells showed clonality that did not differ significantly between patients with rheumatoid arthritis and age-matched healthy controls.

The assay was immunoSEQ multiplex PCR, and TCRdb's table has in-frame clones only and misses some. The sample contains approximately 33,000 clones, under 90% of which appear only once. The TCR was taken from a man aged 35 to 55 in good health. The gene calls are TRBV15 and TRBJ2-2; TRBD2 matches at 8 bases. Sequencing was done on a sample of CD8+ T cells sorted from blood. CDR3: CATSRDREGGGELFF. DNA for the CDR3: TGTGCCACCAGCAGAGACCGGGAGGGAGGCGGGGAGCTGTTTTTT.